Below are 20 T cell receptor beta chains sequenced from a single sample in a study of cytomegalovirus exposure and HLA in healthy donors. With 60 Vbeta and 13 Jbeta primers, the PCR was carried out. Clones were read by immunoSEQ multiplex PCR, and TCRdb kept only the in-frame ones, dropping some. In the table there are roughly 120,000 clones, 75% to 85% of which are singletons. Sequencing was performed on PBMCs. Receptors originate from a male donor in good health and CMV-seronegative.

In this sample, this clone turned up a few times. V usage is TRBV28 and J usage is TRBJ1-3, with TRBD1 matching 8 bases. The CDR3 consists of 15 residues. Germline V gene lookup returns CDR1 MDHEN and CDR2 SYDVKM. V shed 6 bases, J shed 0 bases, and the junction held 4 bases outside the gene matches. CDR3 in amino acids: CASRLQGGSGNTIYF. CDR3 DNA: TGTGCCAGCAGGCTACAGGGGGGCTCTGGAAACACCATATATTTT.

This clone was recorded only once. This chain uses TRBV5-1 with TRBJ1-1; 9 nucleotides line up with TRBD1. Germline loops: CDR1 SGHRS, CDR2 YFSETQ. V shed 4 bases, J shed 5 bases, and the junction held 9 bases outside the gene matches. This CDR3 comprises 15 residues. This CDR3 is CASSTNRGRGTEAFF. In DNA, the CDR3 is TGCGCCAGCAGCACAAACAGGGGGCGTGGGACTGAAGCTTTCTTT.

V and J are TRBV5-1 and TRBJ2-1, with D maybe TRBD2 (6 bases). Germline CDR1 and CDR2: SGHRS and YFSETQ. This CDR3 has 15 amino acids. Trimming shortened V by 0 bases and J by 9 bases, and 16 bases separated the two germline ends. CDR3 in DNA: TGCGCCAGCAGCTTGGGGGCAGGGCCCGGGGGTGAGCAGTTCTTC. It is translated as CASSLGAGPGGEQFF.

The gene calls are TRBV7-2 and TRBJ1-2; weak D call: TRBD1 (5 bases). CDR1 is SGHTA, CDR2 FQGNSA, per germline. The CDR3 consists of 14 residues. V shed 4 bases and J shed 4 bases, with 13 bases lying between them. In DNA, the CDR3 is TGTGCCAGCAGCTGGATGGGGGGGAGCTATGGCTACACCTTC. This encodes CASSWMGGSYGYTF.

This chain links TRBV4-3 with TRBJ2-3, with TRBD2 identical over 7 bases. The CDR3 runs 17 residues. From germline, CDR1 is LGHNA and CDR2 YSLEER. V gave up 0 bases and J gave up 0 bases; unmatched junction bases: 6. CDR3 DNA sequence: TGCGCCAGCAGCCAAGACCCCAAGCGGGGTAGCACAGATACGCAGTATTTT. This encodes CASSQDPKRGSTDTQYF.

The chain joins TRBV6-1 to TRBJ1-2, with a weak D call TRBD1 (5 bases). Germline values: CDR1 MNHNS, CDR2 SASEGT. The CDR3 has 13 amino acids. The germline V and J ends were trimmed by 8 bases and 2 bases, with 12 bases remaining between them. CDR3 loop: CASGGGANYGYTF. In nucleotides, the CDR3 is TGTGCCAGCGGGGGGGGAGCGAACTATGGCTACACCTTC.

The gene calls are TRBV5-1 and TRBJ2-1, with a possible D match to TRBD2 (6 bases). Trimming removed 4 bases at V and 7 bases at J, with 27 bases between. Germline CDR1 and CDR2: SGHRS and YFSETQ. There are 18 residues in the CDR3. CDR3 DNA sequence: TGCGCCAGCAGCCTGCATATGATCCAGGCTAGCGTAATTAATGAGCAGTTCTTC. It translates to CASSLHMIQASVINEQFF. The full variable domain, its missing parts supplied by reference TRBV5-1 and TRBJ2-1, is KAGVTQTPRYLIKTRGQQVTLSCSPISGHRSVSWYQQTPGQGLQFLFEYFSETQRNKGNFPGRFSGRQFSNSRSEMNVSTLELGDSALYLCASSLHMIQASVINEQFFGPGTRLTVL.

This sequence joins TRBV7-9 and TRBJ2-3, with TRBD1 matching 8 bases. The V segment lost 0 bases and the J segment 4 bases; nucleotides outside the gene matches: 6. The CDR3 totals 16 residues. CDR1 and CDR2 (germline): SEHNR, FQNEAQ (reference sequence). CDR3 protein: CASSLARTGHPDTQYF. The CDR3 DNA is TGTGCCAGCAGCTTAGCGCGGACAGGGCATCCAGATACGCAGTATTTT. The entire variable domain, with the rest obtained from reference TRBV7-9 and TRBJ2-3, is as follows: DTGVSQNPRHKITKRGQNVTFRCDPISEHNRLYWYRQTLGQGPEFLTYFQNEAQLEKSRLLSDRFSAERPKGSFSTLEIQRTEQGDSAMYLCASSLARTGHPDTQYFGPGTRLTVL.

The genes are TRBV4-2 and TRBJ2-3, with 12 bases that match TRBD2. The V segment lost 3 bases and the J segment 10 bases; nucleotides outside the gene matches: 11. The CDR3 contains 16 residues. Looked up from germline, CDR1 is LGHNA and CDR2 is YNFKEQ. The CDR3 DNA is TGTGCCAGCAGCCAGGCGACTAGCGGGGGATCATCGGCGCAGTATTTT. Residues: CASSQATSGGSSAQYF.

The CDR3 spells CASSPSGIATNEKLFF. DNA for the CDR3: TGTGCCAGCAGCCCCTCTGGCATCGCAACTAATGAAAAACTGTTTTTT. This chain connects TRBV6-6 to TRBJ1-4, with unresolved D. The germline V gene encodes CDR1 MNHNY and CDR2 SVGAGI (reference sequence). The CDR3 consists of 16 residues. Trimming took off 6 bases at V and 0 bases at J, with 14 bases between the two ends.

The chain recombines TRBV6-5 with TRBJ1-2; D gene uncertain. CDR3 length equals 15 residues. Looked up from germline, CDR1 is MNHEY and CDR2 is SVGAGI. The ends were cut back, 6 bases at V and 2 bases at J, with 16 bases in the middle. The CDR3 spells CASSRSIGGNYGYTF. Here the CDR3 DNA reads TGTGCCAGCAGCCGTTCCATCGGAGGGAACTATGGCTACACCTTC.

J is TRBJ2-5 and V is TRBV2; 13 bases line up with TRBD2. The better agreement between TRBJ2-7 and the DNA end casts doubt on the J call. The germline V gene has CDR1 SNHLY and CDR2 FYNNEI. The CDR3 consists of 16 residues. The CDR3 region is CASSEWGTSGNDEQYF. DNA for the CDR3: TGTGCCAGCAGTGAATGGGGGACTAGCGGGAACGACGAGCAGTACTTC.

The genes are TRBV5-1 and TRBJ2-3; 11 nucleotides agree with TRBD2. This CDR3 is 19 amino acids long. Germline lookup yields CDR1 SGHRS and CDR2 YFSETQ. V lost 3 bases, J lost 3 bases, and 15 bases stayed unmatched. CDR3 in DNA: TGCGCCAGCAGCTATTCCCAATTACTAGCGGGAGATCTAACAGATACGCAGTATTTT. Its protein is CASSYSQLLAGDLTDTQYF.

V and J are TRBV2 and TRBJ2-7, with D tentatively TRBD2 (6 bases). Trimming left V 5 bases short and J 9 bases short, with 20 bases between. Germline V gives CDR1 SNHLY, CDR2 FYNNEI. The CDR3 is 14 amino acids. CDR3 DNA: TGTGCCAGCAGTTTGGCTGGAGGGGAGGCGGCGCAGTACTTC. This translates into CASSLAGGEAAQYF.

The genes are TRBV7-2 and TRBJ1-1; perhaps TRBD1 as D (5 bases). Trimming removed 5 bases from V and 8 bases from J, with 18 bases in between. This CDR3 is 14 amino acids long. CDR1 SGHTA and CDR2 FQGNSA come from the germline V gene. The CDR3 loop is CASSTINLRTEAFF. DNA for the CDR3: TGTGCCAGCAGCACGATCAACCTTCGGACAGAAGCTTTCTTT.

This clone was detected only once. V usage is TRBV6-1 and J usage is TRBJ2-2; 8 bases are shared with TRBD1. Germline CDR1 MNHNS, CDR2 SASEGT. V lost 11 bases and J lost 5; bases outside the gene matches: 10. The CDR3 runs 14 residues. The CDR3 protein is CAFARQGATGELFF. The CDR3 DNA is TGTGCCTTCGCGCGCCAGGGGGCTACCGGGGAGCTGTTTTTT.

This chain connects TRBV7-9 to TRBJ2-1; the D gene is possibly TRBD1 (5 bases). The CDR3 has 13 residues. Deletions cut 5 bases from V and 8 bases from J, with 13 bases between. From germline, CDR1 is SEHNR and CDR2 FQNEAQ (reference sequence). CDR3 amino acids: CASSLDTADEQFF. CDR3 bases: TGTGCCAGCAGCCTGGACACGGCCGATGAGCAGTTCTTC. Combining the CDR3 with reference TRBV7-9 and TRBJ2-1 gives the whole variable domain DTGVSQNPRHKITKRGQNVTFRCDPISEHNRLYWYRQTLGQGPEFLTYFQNEAQLEKSRLLSDRFSAERPKGSFSTLEIQRTEQGDSAMYLCASSLDTADEQFFGPGTRLTVL.

The V and J genes are TRBV7-2 and TRBJ1-2; the match to TRBD1 covers 10 bases. Losses at the gene ends were 0 bases for V and 6 bases for J; bases not matched to a gene: 4. Germline V gene sequence: CDR1 SGHTA, CDR2 FQGNSA. CDR3 length equals 15 residues. CDR3 DNA: TGTGCCAGCAGCTTAGCGCGACAGGGGGCAGATGGCTACACCTTC. Translation: CASSLARQGADGYTF. Together with reference TRBV7-2 and TRBJ1-2, the CDR3 gives the full variable domain: GAGVSQSPSNKVTEKGKDVELRCDPISGHTALYWYRQSLGQGLEFLIYFQGNSAPDKSGLPSDRFSAERTGGSVSTLTIQRTQQEDSAVYLCASSLARQGADGYTFGSGTRLTVV.

Points on this clone: Its ends do not fully match the called genes, so a read error is possible. This chain joins TRBV4-1 and TRBJ2-6, with D perhaps TRBD1 (5 bases). The CDR3 is 17 amino acids. The germline V gene encodes CDR1 MGHRA and CDR2 YSYEKL. CDR3 nucleotides: TGCGCCAGCAGCCAAGATAAGGGGAACTCTGGGGCCAACGGCCTGACTTTC. Protein sequence: CASSQDKGNSGANGLTF.

V and J are TRBV7-9 and TRBJ1-6; possible D gene TRBD1, 5 bases. V lost 3 bases and J lost 14, with 20 bases in between. The CDR3 runs to 15 residues. The germline gives CDR1 SEHNR, CDR2 FQNEAQ (reference sequence). In DNA, the CDR3 is TGTGCCAGCAGCTTTGGGGGAGGACGAGATTTTTCCCTCCACTTT. Amino acid sequence: CASSFGGGRDFSLHF. Based on the CDR3 plus reference TRBV7-9 and TRBJ1-6, the full variable domain is DTGVSQNPRHKITKRGQNVTFRCDPISEHNRLYWYRQTLGQGPEFLTYFQNEAQLEKSRLLSDRFSAERPKGSFSTLEIQRTEQGDSAMYLCASSFGGGRDFSLHFGNGTRLTVT.